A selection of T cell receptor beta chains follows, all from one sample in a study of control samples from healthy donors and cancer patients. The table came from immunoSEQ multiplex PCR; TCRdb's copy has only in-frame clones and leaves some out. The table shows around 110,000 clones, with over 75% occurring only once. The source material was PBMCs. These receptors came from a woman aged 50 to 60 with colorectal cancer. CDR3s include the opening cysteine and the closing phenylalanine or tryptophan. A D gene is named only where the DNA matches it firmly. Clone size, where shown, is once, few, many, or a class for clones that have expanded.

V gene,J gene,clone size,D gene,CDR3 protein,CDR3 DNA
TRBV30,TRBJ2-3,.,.,CAGDWTNTDTQYF,TGTGCCGGGGACTGGACAAACACAGATACGCAGTATTTT
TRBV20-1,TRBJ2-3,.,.,CSASLGENTDTQYF,TGCAGTGCTAGTTTGGGCGAAAACACAGATACGCAGTATTTT
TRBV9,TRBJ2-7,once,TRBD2,CASSGLAGNTYEQYF,TGTGCCAGCAGCGGACTAGCGGGGAATACCTACGAGCAGTACTTC
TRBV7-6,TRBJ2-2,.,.,CASSLATGWTGELFF,TGTGCCAGCAGCTTAGCCACAGGATGGACCGGGGAGCTGTTTTTT
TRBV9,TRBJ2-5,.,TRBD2,CASSPGLAGGEETQYF,TGTGCCAGCAGCCCAGGACTAGCGGGAGGGGAGGAGACCCAGTACTTC
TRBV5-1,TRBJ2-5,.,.,CASSPTGTPRGTQYF,TGCGCCAGCAGCCCGACCGGGACACCTCGAGGGACCCAGTACTTC
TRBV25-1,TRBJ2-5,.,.,CASSARRSGETQYF,TGTGCCAGCAGTGCTAGGCGGAGCGGAGAGACCCAGTACTTC
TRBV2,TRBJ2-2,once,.,CASSTRGPGELFF,TGTGCCAGCAGCACACGAGGCCCCGGGGAGCTGTTTTTT
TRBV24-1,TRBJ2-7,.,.,CATEDPRVDYEQYF,TGTGCCACCGAGGACCCCAGAGTGGACTACGAGCAGTACTTC
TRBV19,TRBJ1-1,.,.,CASSIVGGTEAFF,TGTGCCAGTAGTATAGTTGGAGGGACTGAAGCTTTCTTT
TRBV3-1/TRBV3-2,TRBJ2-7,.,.,CASSQQPAEQYF,TGTGCCAGCAGCCAACAGCCGGCCGAGCAGTACTTC
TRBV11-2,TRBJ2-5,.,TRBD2,CASSLQGGSGIGETQYF,TGTGCCAGCAGCCTCCAAGGGGGTAGCGGGATAGGAGAGACCCAGTACTTC
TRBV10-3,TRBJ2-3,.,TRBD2,CAISDLASGREQYF,TGTGCCATCAGTGATTTGGCTAGCGGGCGTGAGCAGTATTTT
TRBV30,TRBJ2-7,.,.,CAWSGHSTYEQYF,TGTGCCTGGAGTGGACACAGCACCTACGAGCAGTACTTC
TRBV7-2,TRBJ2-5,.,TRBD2,CASSLVGTSLETQYF,TGTGCCAGCAGCTTAGTGGGGACTAGTCTAGAGACCCAGTACTTC
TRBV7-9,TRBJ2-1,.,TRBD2,CASSLALAGGGRDNEQFF,TGTGCCAGCAGCTTAGCACTAGCGGGAGGAGGTAGGGACAATGAGCAGTTCTTC
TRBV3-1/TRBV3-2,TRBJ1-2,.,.,CASSQDAGAIGYTF,TGTGCCAGCAGCCAAGATGCGGGGGCTATTGGCTACACCTTC